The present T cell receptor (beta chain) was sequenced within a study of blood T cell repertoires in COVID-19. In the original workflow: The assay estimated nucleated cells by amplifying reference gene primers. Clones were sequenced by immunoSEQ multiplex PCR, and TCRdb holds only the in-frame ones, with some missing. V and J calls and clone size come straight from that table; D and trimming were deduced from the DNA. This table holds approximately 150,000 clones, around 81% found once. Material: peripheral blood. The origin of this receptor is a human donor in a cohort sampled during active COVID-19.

The CDR3 spells CASRGDRAGGYTF. The CDR3 DNA reads as TGTGCCAGCAGGGGGGACAGGGCAGGAGGCTACACCTTC. This chain uses TRBV9 with TRBJ1-2, with 9 bases lining up with TRBD1. The CDR3 is 13 amino acids. Germline V CDR1 and CDR2: SGDLS, YYNGEE. The trim removed 5 bases at V and 8 bases at J, leaving 7 bases unmatched.